These 30 T cell receptor beta chains came from one sample sequenced in a study of blood T cell repertoires in COVID-19. Sequencing used immunoSEQ multiplex PCR; TCRdb keeps in-frame clones, though not all of them. The sample consists of around 200,000 clones, about 88% of them appearing once. Sequenced: peripheral blood. These receptors were obtained from a man aged 40-55 years with acute or convalescent COVID-19.

This clone occurred once. Other DNA sequences from this sample encode an identical CDR3 as well. CDR3 nucleotides: TGTGCCAGCAGCGGACAGGGCAATCAGCCCCAGCATTTT. This gives the protein CASSGQGNQPQHF. The gene calls are TRBV2 and TRBJ1-5; 7 bases are a match to TRBD1. The germline CDR1 and CDR2 sequences are SNHLY and FYNNEI. The CDR3 has 13 amino acids. V shed 6 bases, J shed 2 bases, and the junction held 1 base outside the gene matches.

The J gene is TRBJ2-7, the V gene TRBV10-3; 8 nucleotides align to TRBD1. This CDR3 has 16 residues. Germline V lookup: CDR1 ENHRY, CDR2 SYGVKD. V was pared by 0 bases and J by 4 bases, with 8 bases of the junction left unmatched. The CDR3 region has the DNA TGTGCCATCAGTGAGTCGTTGGACAGGGCTAAATACGAGCAGTACTTC. It is translated as CAISESLDRAKYEQYF.

This chain links TRBV19 with TRBJ1-5, with 10 bases fitting TRBD1. Germline values: CDR1 LNHDA, CDR2 SQIVND (reference sequence). J lost 0 bases, V lost 6 bases, and 11 bases had no gene match. This CDR3 is built from 18 residues. Here the CDR3 DNA reads TGTGCCAGTAGACCAACCGGGACAGGGGCCCTTAGCAATCAGCCCCAGCATTTT. It codes for CASRPTGTGALSNQPQHF. The full variable domain, its missing parts supplied by reference TRBV19 and TRBJ1-5, is DGGITQSPKYLFRKEGQNVTLSCEQNLNHDAMYWYRQDPGQGLRLIYYSQIVNDFQKGDIAEGYSVSREKKESFPLTVTSAQKNPTAFYLCASRPTGTGALSNQPQHFGDGTRLSIL.

The chain combines TRBV27 with TRBJ2-7; 7 nucleotides match TRBD2. With V trimmed by 8 bases and J by 0 bases, 7 bases remained unmatched. Germline V gene lookup returns CDR1 MNHEY and CDR2 SMNVEV (reference sequence). This CDR3 is 14 amino acids long. In DNA, the CDR3 is TGTGCCAGCGGGGGGGGAGGGCCCTCCTACGAGCAGTACTTC. Its protein is CASGGGGPSYEQYF.

The V call is TRBV7-9, the J call TRBJ1-3; 7 bases are a match to TRBD1. Looked up from germline, CDR1 is SEHNR and CDR2 is FQNEAQ (reference sequence). Losses at the gene ends were 5 bases for V and 3 bases for J; bases not matched to a gene: 4. The CDR3 has 14 amino acids. The DNA of the CDR3 is TGTGCCAGCAGCCTGACAGGGTATGGAAACACCATATATTTT. This translates into CASSLTGYGNTIYF. The full variable domain, with the rest looked up from reference TRBV7-9 and TRBJ1-3, is DTGVSQNPRHKITKRGQNVTFRCDPISEHNRLYWYRQTLGQGPEFLTYFQNEAQLEKSRLLSDRFSAERPKGSFSTLEIQRTEQGDSAMYLCASSLTGYGNTIYFGEGSWLTVV.

This clone was observed a single time. The gene calls are TRBV6-5 and TRBJ2-7; D possibly corresponds to TRBD2 (6 bases). V lost 3 bases to trimming and J lost 0 bases, with 15 bases between them. Germline-derived CDR1 and CDR2 are MNHEY and SVGAGI. The CDR3 spans 16 residues. The CDR3 sequence: CASSYWGTSSSYEQYF. CDR3 coding DNA: TGTGCCAGCAGTTATTGGGGGACTTCAAGCTCCTACGAGCAGTACTTC.

This sequence joins TRBV6-6 and TRBJ1-5, with TRBD1 matching 7 bases. CDR1 MNHNY and CDR2 SVGAGI come from the germline V gene (reference sequence). CDR3 length equals 15 residues. J was trimmed by 7 bases and V by 7 bases; bases with no gene match: 13. The CDR3 DNA sequence: TGTGCCAGCACCCTCTCGGACAGGACGGGGCAGCCCCAGCATTTT. Translated: CASTLSDRTGQPQHF.

The V gene is TRBV4-3, the J gene TRBJ2-5, with D possibly TRBD2 on 5 matching bases. Germline lookup yields CDR1 LGHNA and CDR2 YSLEER. This CDR3 has 15 amino acids. V gave up 0 bases and J gave up 5 bases, with 13 bases separating them. The CDR3 nucleotides are TGCGCCAGCAGCCAAGAGCGGTTTGGAGGCGAGACCCAGTACTTC. It encodes CASSQERFGGETQYF.

This chain uses TRBV5-1 with TRBJ2-3; D perhaps matches TRBD2 (7 bases). CDR3 size: 13 residues. V was shortened by 7 bases and J by 0 bases, with 9 bases between the two germline ends. In germline, CDR1 is SGHRS, CDR2 YFSETQ. The chain's CDR3 is CASGGASTDTQYF. The CDR3 coding sequence is TGCGCCAGCGGGGGGGCTAGCACAGATACGCAGTATTTT.

V is TRBV30 and J is TRBJ2-7, with 9 bases that match TRBD1. From germline, CDR1 is GTSNPN and CDR2 SVGIG (reference sequence). The CDR3 runs 14 residues. The V gene end was trimmed by 5 bases and the J gene end by 5 bases; junction bases not matched to a gene: 10. Written as DNA, the CDR3 is TGTGCCTGGGGCCCGGGACAGGGTTTCCACGAGCAGTACTTC. Residues: CAWGPGQGFHEQYF.

This chain joins TRBV11-2 and TRBJ2-2, with 7 bases fitting TRBD2. CDR1 SGHAT and CDR2 FQNNGV come from the germline V gene. The CDR3 runs 16 residues. V lost 4 bases and J lost 3; bases outside the gene matches: 8. The CDR3 nucleotides are TGTGCCAGCAGCTCCGTGGCGGGGGTCTACACCGGGGAGCTGTTTTTT. Amino acid sequence: CASSSVAGVYTGELFF.

The chain joins TRBV4-1 to TRBJ2-3; 7 positions match TRBD1. The junction had 20 bases not matched to a gene; V was cut back by 0 bases and J by 8 bases. Per the germline V gene, CDR1 is MGHRA and CDR2 is YSYEKL. CDR3 length equals 19 residues. The CDR3 is CASSQERGRGVGPIFTQYF. DNA of the CDR3: TGCGCCAGCAGCCAAGAAAGGGGGCGAGGTGTGGGTCCTATCTTTACGCAGTATTTT.

The chain uses TRBV5-8 and TRBJ2-7, with a possible D match to TRBD2 (5 bases). Germline CDR1 and CDR2: SGHTS and YDEGEE. This CDR3 is 11 amino acids long. The V end lost 7 bases, the J end lost 5 bases, and 10 bases lay between the germline ends. CDR3 sequence (DNA): TGTGCCAGCCCGAGGAGGAACGAGCAGTACTTC. Translated, it gives CASPRRNEQYF.

V usage is TRBV6-2 or TRBV6-3 and J usage is TRBJ2-2, with D perhaps matching TRBD2 (5 bases). Germline loops: CDR1 MNHEY, CDR2 SVGEGT. The CDR3 loop spans 14 amino acids. Trimming left V 2 bases short and J 6 bases short, with 10 bases between. This chain's CDR3 is CASSYGRLSGELFF. The CDR3 nucleotides read TGTGCCAGCAGTTACGGGAGACTATCCGGGGAGCTGTTTTTT.

This clone occurred many times. CDR3 protein: CASSVGSMNEQFF. The CDR3 DNA sequence: TGTGCCAGCAGCGTAGGTAGCATGAATGAGCAGTTCTTC. The rearrangement links TRBV9 to TRBJ2-1; D call uncertain. Between the trimmed V and J ends, which lost 0 bases and 7 bases, there was a span of 8 bases. The V gene's germline CDR1 is SGDLS and CDR2 YYNGEE. The CDR3 is 13 amino acids.

This chain joins TRBV6-5 and TRBJ1-6; 8 bases are a match to TRBD1. The CDR3 has 15 amino acids. V gave up 2 bases and J gave up 7 bases; unmatched junction bases: 4. Germline V gene lookup returns CDR1 MNHEY and CDR2 SVGAGI. This CDR3 is CASSYGQGSNSPLHF. The CDR3, as DNA: TGTGCCAGCAGTTACGGACAGGGCTCAAATTCACCCCTCCACTTT.

The chain recombines TRBV10-2 with TRBJ2-1; 7 bases map to TRBD1. From germline, CDR1 is WSHSY and CDR2 SAAADI. V gave up 6 bases and J gave up 5 bases; unmatched junction bases: 13. The CDR3 contains 16 residues. DNA for the CDR3: TGCGCCAGCAGGATCTCGTCAGGGGGTTCCCACAATGAGCAGTTCTTC. Translation gives CASRISSGGSHNEQFF.

The chain carries TRBV25-1 and TRBJ1-2, with TRBD1 matching over 8 bases. The J segment lost 8 bases and the V segment lost 3 bases, leaving 11 bases of the junction unmatched. CDR1 MGHDK and CDR2 SYGVNS come from the germline V gene. This CDR3 contains 15 residues. As DNA, the CDR3 is TGTGCCAGCAGTGAGCCCGATCTCAGGGGGCACGGCTACACCTTC. Amino acid sequence: CASSEPDLRGHGYTF.

This rearrangement joins TRBV5-5 to TRBJ1-5; D perhaps matches TRBD1 (6 bases). Germline CDR1 reads SGHKS; CDR2 reads YYEKEE (reference sequence). V gave up 3 bases and J gave up 4 bases, with 11 bases separating them. This CDR3 has 14 residues. The CDR3 loop is CASSSGAVNQPQHF. The CDR3 DNA follows: TGTGCCAGCAGCTCAGGGGCCGTTAATCAGCCCCAGCATTTT.

The chain uses TRBV27 and TRBJ1-4; possible D gene TRBD1, 5 bases. V was trimmed by 4 bases and J by 7 bases, leaving 13 bases between them. This CDR3 has 14 residues. Germline CDR1 and CDR2: MNHEY and SMNVEV (reference sequence). CDR3: CASSSPGGGEKLFF. The CDR3 region has the DNA TGTGCCAGCAGTTCCCCGGGGGGGGGTGAAAAACTGTTTTTT. Full variable domain (missing parts from reference TRBV27 and TRBJ1-4): EAQVTQNPRYLITVTGKKLTVTCSQNMNHEYMSWYRQDPGLGLRQIYYSMNVEVTDKGDVPEGYKVSRKEKRNFPLILESPSPNQTSLYFCASSSPGGGEKLFFGSGTQLSVL.

V and J are TRBV6-5 and TRBJ2-3; 7 nucleotides match TRBD2. Germline loops: CDR1 MNHEY, CDR2 SVGAGI. CDR3 length equals 15 residues. V lost 5 bases to trimming and J lost 4 bases; unmatched junction nucleotides: 9. The CDR3 DNA follows: TGTGCCAGCAGTCAGACGGGAGGCGAGGCAGATACGCAGTATTTT. The encoded protein is CASSQTGGEADTQYF.

The chain has TRBV11-2 and TRBJ2-3, with D perhaps TRBD2 (6 bases). There are 14 residues in the CDR3. Deletions cut 5 bases from V and 3 bases from J, with 12 bases between. The germline CDR1 and CDR2 sequences are SGHAT and FQNNGV. The CDR3 loop reads CASSPWRATDTQYF. CDR3 DNA: TGTGCCAGCAGCCCATGGAGGGCTACAGATACGCAGTATTTT.

In its sample, this clone was seen a few times. The J gene is TRBJ2-7, the V gene TRBV3-1 (or the pseudogene TRBV3-2); 8 bases line up with TRBD2. The CDR3 extends over 14 amino acids. With 8 bases clipped from V and 0 bases from J, the junction kept 6 bases outside the gene matches. The germline gives CDR1 LGHDT, CDR2 YNNKEL (reference sequence). The CDR3 protein is CASGLAGSSYEQYF. In nucleotides, the CDR3 is TGTGCCAGCGGATTAGCGGGGAGCTCCTACGAGCAGTACTTC.

With respect to this clone: The same CDR3 is also encoded by other DNA sequences in this sample. The chain has TRBV5-1 and TRBJ1-4; the match to TRBD1 covers 9 bases. CDR1 SGHRS and CDR2 YFSETQ come from the germline V gene. Germline trimming cut 4 bases from V and 8 bases from J; bases unmatched to any gene: 6. This CDR3 region has 14 residues. The DNA for the CDR3 is TGCGCCAGCAGCCTCGGGACAGGGAACGAAAAACTGTTTTTT. Its translation is CASSLGTGNEKLFF.

CDR3 residues: CASSYGQPLAKNIQYF. For the CDR3, the DNA is TGTGCCAGCAGTTACGGCCAACCCCTAGCCAAAAACATTCAGTACTTC. The chain employs TRBV6-6 and TRBJ2-4; the D is unclear. From germline, CDR1 is MNHNY and CDR2 SVGAGI (reference sequence). CDR3 length: 16 residues. Trimming shortened V by 2 bases and J by 0 bases, and 11 bases separated the two germline ends.

This clone came up a few times. The CDR3 spells CASRAGGWNSPLHF. The DNA for the CDR3 is TGTGCCAGCAGGGCGGGCGGTTGGAATTCACCCCTCCACTTT. The chain links TRBV9 to TRBJ1-6; D call uncertain. There are 14 residues in the CDR3. Trimming removed 5 bases at V and 7 bases at J, with 13 bases between. CDR1 and CDR2 from the germline V gene are SGDLS and YYNGEE.

The chain combines TRBV7-9 with TRBJ2-1, with D possibly matching TRBD1 (6 bases). V lost 5 bases to trimming and J lost 7 bases, with 12 bases between them. The CDR3 length is 13 residues. CDR1 SEHNR and CDR2 FQNEAQ come from the germline V gene (reference sequence). Written as DNA, the CDR3 is TGTGCCAGCAGCCTGGGACAATCAAATGAGCAGTTCTTC. It encodes CASSLGQSNEQFF.

The gene calls are TRBV9 and TRBJ2-3, with 9 bases identical to TRBD2. Trimming cost V 6 bases and J 2 bases; bases outside gene matches: 13. Germline CDR1 and CDR2: SGDLS and YYNGEE. The CDR3 length is 17 residues. The CDR3 nucleotides read TGTGCCAGCACTGGAGGAAGGACTAGCGTCCTCACAGATACGCAGTATTTT. Translated, it gives CASTGGRTSVLTDTQYF.

This chain joins TRBV19 and TRBJ1-4; D is unclear. Trimming removed 1 base from V and 0 bases from J, with 6 bases in between. Germline CDR1 and CDR2: LNHDA and SQIVND (reference sequence). The CDR3 is 15 amino acids. As DNA, the CDR3 is TGTGCCAGTAGTATAGGCACTGCAACTAATGAAAAACTGTTTTTT. Translated, it gives CASSIGTATNEKLFF.

The chain joins TRBV5-1 to TRBJ2-2, with D maybe TRBD1 (6 bases). The CDR3 is made up of 17 amino acids. The germline V gene has CDR1 SGHRS and CDR2 YFSETQ. V lost 3 bases, J lost 5 bases, and 20 bases lay in between. In nucleotides, the CDR3 is TGCGCCAGCAGCTACGACGGGACACAGATATTGACCGGGGAGCTGTTTTTT. Translation: CASSYDGTQILTGELFF.